This T cell receptor (beta chain) was sequenced for a study of cytomegalovirus exposure and HLA in healthy donors. Study-wide points: Later analysis showed TCR association rates varying by HLA locus, highest for DRB1 and lowest for HLA-C. According to an earlier analysis, most TCR beta V segments yielded productive rearrangements about 87% or about 30% of the time. Analyses of presence and absence presupposed an approximately uniform sequencing depth across donors. Within a later analysis, the majority of CMV-associated TCR beta chains appeared HLA-restricted.

The primer mix had 60 Vbeta and 13 Jbeta primers. Sequencing used immunoSEQ multiplex PCR; TCRdb keeps in-frame clones, though not all of them. Of more than 90,000 clones listed, 70% are singletons. With regard to this clone: The antigen remains undetermined.

The CDR3 is made up of 13 amino acids. Germline lookup yields CDR1 SQVTM and CDR2 ANQGSEA. Deletions cut 5 bases from V and 5 bases from J, with 15 bases between. This sequence joins TRBV29-1 and TRBJ1-1; maybe TRBD1 (6 bases). The material sequenced was PBMCs. The clonotype was recovered from a man aged 25 to 40 in good health and CMV-seropositive. This CDR3 reads CSVLGQLETEAFF. In nucleotides, the CDR3 is TGCAGCGTTCTTGGACAGCTGGAAACTGAAGCTTTCTTT.